This T cell receptor (beta chain) was sequenced in a study of OX40 agonist ivuxolimab in advanced cancers. Background for the entire study: Ivuxolimab was an agonistic, fully human IgG2 monoclonal antibody directed against OX40 (CD134), a costimulatory receptor. Intravenous ivuxolimab was administered to patients every 2 weeks at six dose levels: 0.01, 0.1, 0.3, 1.5, 3 and 10 mg/kg. Of the 50 to 55 patients in dose escalation, about 20 had hepatocellular carcinoma, about 15 had melanoma, 9 had renal cell carcinoma and 9 had head and neck cancer. The dose-escalation cohort was 82.7% male with a mean age of roughly 62 years, ranging from roughly 20 to 80. Patients were allowed to have had prior anti-PD-1, anti-PD-L1 or anti-CTLA-4 therapy, and approximately 40% of the dose-escalation patients had previously received checkpoint inhibitors. Partial responses occurred in three dose-escalation patients, of whom one had hepatocellular carcinoma and two had cutaneous melanoma. Peripheral TCRbeta sequencing aimed to test whether ivuxolimab altered TCR sequence diversity and caused clonal T-cell expansion. The monotherapy dose-escalation portion (N of about 50 patients) of the phase I ivuxolimab trial is reported in the paper.

Summary of the overall study and its limitations: In the 0.1-3.0 mg/kg groups, partial responders were among the patients with the lowest normalized peripheral clonal expansion, particularly in CD8+ T cells. Low levels of normalized T-cell clonal expansion were also seen in some nonresponding patients. On average, CD8+ T cells showed more expanded clones than CD4+ T cells after ivuxolimab. At doses of 0.1 to 3.0 mg/kg, clonal expansion of both CD4+ and CD8+ blood T cells was observed from baseline to week 6. The antigen specificity of the clonally expanded peripheral T cells was not determined.

Genomic DNA was isolated from the sorted cells so that the TCRbeta CDR3 region could be sequenced. The immunoSEQ Assay was used to sequence the TCRbeta CDR3 regions. TCRdb retrieved this table from immuneACCESS and kept in-frame rearrangements only. Not all clones are present; in checked studies, unresolved V genes account for under half, and no reason is known for the remainder. This sample holds about 90,000 clones; more than 80% were observed only once. Jointly, the top ten make up about 7.2% of the sample. Patients with autoimmune disease history or receiving systemic immunosuppression were excluded from the trial. In every dose cohort, peripheral blood was drawn for TCR sequencing at baseline, cycle 4 day 1, and cycle 7 day 1. The samples were taken from a phase I, first-in-human, multicenter, open-label dose-escalation trial of ivuxolimab. Adults with locally advanced or metastatic melanoma, renal cell, hepatocellular, or head and neck squamous cell carcinoma were enrolled in the trial. Before TCR sequencing, CD4+ T cells and CD8+ T cells were sorted from peripheral blood as separate populations.

Details on this clone: It has no known antigen specificity. Base-call qualities are not available, and no considerably larger clone is one nucleotide away.

The CDR1 and CDR2 encoded by the germline V gene (reference sequence) are MNHEY and SMNVEV. The germline ends are 13 bases apart after V is trimmed by 1 base and J by 6 bases. Its CDR3 holds 15 amino acids, cysteine through phenylalanine. The kept DNA is CDR3 alone, 45 bases in frame from the first base. Sequencing was performed on CD4+ or CD8+ T cells sorted from blood, taken in a trial of the OX40 agonist ivuxolimab. The chain is assembled from TRBV27 and TRBJ2-1; TRBD2 is possibly the D segment (5 matching bases). The sequence was collected from an adult with an advanced solid tumor such as melanoma, head and neck, liver or kidney cancer. This receptor carries the CDR3 CASSLFPRVGNEQFF. The nucleotides read TGTGCCAGCAGTTTATTCCCGAGGGTCGGCAATGAGCAGTTCTTC.